Below, 25 T cell receptor beta chains from the same sample are listed, as sequenced in a study of blood T cell repertoires in COVID-19. Assay: immunoSEQ multiplex PCR; the TCRdb copy retains only in-frame clones and omits some. The sample records under 200,000 clones, 70% to 90% being singletons. What was sequenced was peripheral blood. Source of these receptors: a woman aged 70-85 years with acute or convalescent COVID-19.

As to this clone: The sample has other DNA sequences that encode this CDR3 too. The chain links TRBV6-1 to TRBJ1-2; the match to TRBD1 covers 7 bases. CDR1 MNHNS and CDR2 SASEGT come from the germline V gene. The V gene end was trimmed by 3 bases and the J gene end by 5 bases; junction bases not matched to a gene: 3. The CDR3 totals 13 residues. The CDR3 DNA is TGTGCCAGCAGTGAGGCAGGGGGGTATGGCTACACCTTC. This encodes CASSEAGGYGYTF.

This chain joins TRBV4-1 and TRBJ2-2; weak D call: TRBD2 (5 bases). The CDR3 consists of 15 residues. With 5 bases removed from V and 2 bases from J, the gap between germline ends came to 12 bases. The germline gives CDR1 MGHRA, CDR2 YSYEKL. The CDR3 loop reads CASSAGGVNTGELFF. Written as DNA, the CDR3 is TGCGCCAGCAGCGCGGGCGGAGTTAACACCGGGGAGCTGTTTTTT.

V gene TRBV7-9 combines with J gene TRBJ2-4; 8 bases are shared with TRBD2. The length of the CDR3 is 15 residues. The V gene end was trimmed by 5 bases and the J gene end by 5 bases; junction bases not matched to a gene: 8. The germline V gene has CDR1 SEHNR and CDR2 FQNEAQ (reference sequence). The chain's CDR3 is CASSPTGGKENIQYF. The CDR3 coding sequence is TGTGCCAGCAGCCCGACGGGGGGGAAGGAAAACATTCAGTACTTC.

V and J are TRBV28 and TRBJ2-3; 9 bases map to TRBD2. Germline V CDR1 and CDR2: MDHEN, SYDVKM. V lost 5 bases and J lost 5; bases outside the gene matches: 5. The length of the CDR3 is 14 residues. The CDR3 spells CASSASGIVDTQYF. The DNA of the CDR3 is TGTGCCAGCAGTGCTAGCGGGATTGTAGATACGCAGTATTTT.

The CDR3 region has the DNA TGCAGTGCTAGTCGTCCGGGACTAGCTCTTTATGAGCAGTACTTC. Its translation is CSASRPGLALYEQYF. The chain recombines TRBV20-1 with TRBJ2-7; 9 bases line up with TRBD2. The CDR3 runs 15 residues. Losses at the gene ends were 3 bases for V and 7 bases for J; bases not matched to a gene: 13. Germline lookup yields CDR1 DFQATT and CDR2 SNEGSKA (reference sequence).

This clone was counted a single time. The V call is TRBV12-5, the J call TRBJ1-2; TRBD1 agrees at 7 bases. V lost 6 bases to trimming and J lost 1 base; unmatched junction nucleotides: 5. The CDR3 totals 14 residues. CDR1 is LGHNT and CDR2 is FRNRAP in the germline V gene. This CDR3 is CASGQGTFNYGYTF. The CDR3 nucleotides read TGTGCTAGTGGACAGGGGACGTTTAACTATGGCTACACCTTC.

The gene calls are TRBV10-2 and TRBJ2-5; a possible D gene is TRBD1 (6 bases). The V gene's germline CDR1 is WSHSY and CDR2 SAAADI. V was cut by 6 bases and J by 6 bases, with 17 bases left in between. The CDR3 runs to 14 residues. CDR3 region: CASRVQGGEKTQYF. CDR3 DNA sequence: TGCGCCAGCAGGGTACAAGGGGGAGAGAAGACCCAGTACTTC.

In the case of this clone: Other DNA sequences in this specimen translate into the identical CDR3. V and J are TRBV2 and TRBJ1-5; D is uncertain. Per the germline V gene, CDR1 is SNHLY and CDR2 is FYNNEI. With 8 bases removed from V and 3 bases from J, the gap between germline ends came to 8 bases. CDR3 length equals 12 residues. The CDR3 DNA follows: TGTGCCAGCCGGAGGGACAATCAGCCCCAGCATTTT. Translated, it gives CASRRDNQPQHF.

This chain uses TRBV5-5 with TRBJ2-3; 7 bases line up with TRBD2. CDR1 and CDR2 from the germline V gene are SGHKS and YYEKEE (reference sequence). The CDR3 sequence is 16 residues long. The V segment lost 1 base and the J segment 0 bases; nucleotides outside the gene matches: 5. The CDR3 sequence is CASSLTGLTSTDTQYF. The CDR3 nucleotides read TGTGCCAGCAGCTTGACGGGACTAACTAGCACAGATACGCAGTATTTT.

This clone was picked up one time. V is TRBV5-1 and J is TRBJ1-3; D perhaps matches TRBD1 (5 bases). The CDR3 is 16 residues long. The V end lost 4 bases, the J end lost 0 bases, and 14 bases lay between the germline ends. Germline-derived CDR1 and CDR2 are SGHRS and YFSETQ. In DNA, the CDR3 is TGCGCCAGCAGCAAAGGGACTGCCGTCTCTGGAAACACCATATATTTT. It codes for CASSKGTAVSGNTIYF. Variable domain in full (rest from reference TRBV5-1 and TRBJ1-3): KAGVTQTPRYLIKTRGQQVTLSCSPISGHRSVSWYQQTPGQGLQFLFEYFSETQRNKGNFPGRFSGRQFSNSRSEMNVSTLELGDSALYLCASSKGTAVSGNTIYFGEGSWLTVV.

V gene TRBV5-1 combines with J gene TRBJ2-5; D possibly corresponds to TRBD1 (6 bases). Trimming left V 0 bases short and J 3 bases short, with 12 bases between. There are 15 residues in the CDR3. Germline-derived CDR1 and CDR2 are SGHRS and YFSETQ. CDR3 sequence: CASSLGGRKEETQYF. CDR3 coding DNA: TGCGCCAGCAGCTTGGGGGGGCGCAAAGAAGAGACCCAGTACTTC.

The J gene is TRBJ1-3, the V gene TRBV10-3, with TRBD1 matching over 9 bases. With 9 bases clipped from V and 0 bases from J, the junction kept 3 bases outside the gene matches. Germline loops: CDR1 ENHRY, CDR2 SYGVKD. The CDR3 totals 14 residues. The DNA for the CDR3 is TGTGCCATTTCGACAGGGGGCTCTGGAAACACCATATATTTT. The encoded protein is CAISTGGSGNTIYF.

This chain links TRBV2 with TRBJ2-2, with 10 bases matching TRBD2. In germline, CDR1 is SNHLY, CDR2 FYNNEI. Trimming cost V 9 bases and J 5 bases; bases outside gene matches: 9. This CDR3 comprises 15 residues. Here the CDR3 reads CARRAGGPGTGELFF. The CDR3 nucleotides read TGTGCCAGGAGAGCGGGAGGGCCGGGAACCGGGGAGCTGTTTTTT.

The gene calls are TRBV4-3 and TRBJ2-1; TRBD2 is a possible D gene (6 bases). In germline, CDR1 is LGHNA, CDR2 YSLEER. The CDR3 spans 14 residues. V was trimmed by 4 bases and J by 6 bases, leaving 13 bases between them. The CDR3 DNA follows: TGCGCCAGCAGCCCCCTCGGGGGTATCAATGAGCAGTTCTTC. Protein sequence: CASSPLGGINEQFF.

The V gene is TRBV28, the J gene TRBJ2-7; a weak D match, TRBD2 (7 bases). Germline CDR1 reads MDHEN; CDR2 reads SYDVKM. This CDR3 comprises 14 residues. With 5 bases removed from V and 3 bases from J, the gap between germline ends came to 14 bases. The CDR3 here is CASSQAGQVYEQYF. DNA for the CDR3: TGTGCCAGCAGTCAAGCGGGACAAGTCTACGAGCAGTACTTC.

This clone came up a few times. The chain couples TRBV19 to TRBJ1-2, with D possibly TRBD1 on 5 matching bases. The CDR3 extends over 9 amino acids. The germline CDR1 and CDR2 sequences are LNHDA and SQIVND (reference sequence). Trimming shortened V by 11 bases and J by 8 bases, and 9 bases separated the two germline ends. This CDR3 is CAAGNGYTF. The CDR3 coding sequence is TGTGCCGCAGGGAACGGCTACACCTTC.

This clone was found once. The chain has TRBV14 and TRBJ2-5, with D perhaps TRBD2 (5 bases). Between the trimmed V and J ends, which lost 4 bases and 0 bases, there was a span of 15 bases. Germline V CDR1 and CDR2: SGHDN, FVKESK. This CDR3 is 16 amino acids long. The CDR3 nucleotides read TGTGCCAGCAGCCTCCTGGTAGACTACCACCAAGAGACCCAGTACTTC. The encoded protein is CASSLLVDYHQETQYF.

The V call is TRBV7-8, the J call TRBJ2-7, with TRBD2 matching over 7 bases. The V gene end was trimmed by 1 base and the J gene end by 0 bases; junction bases not matched to a gene: 12. The CDR3 sequence is 18 residues long. CDR1 is SGHVS, CDR2 FQNEAQ, per germline. CDR3 in DNA: TGTGCCAGCAGCTTAGGTCCGCGGGGGAGCACACGCTCCTACGAGCAGTACTTC. Protein product: CASSLGPRGSTRSYEQYF.

This clone was counted a single time. The chain is built from TRBV5-1 and TRBJ1-6; 7 positions agree with TRBD1. The CDR3 is made up of 15 amino acids. V lost 0 bases, J lost 9 bases, and 6 bases stayed unmatched. Germline-derived CDR1 and CDR2 are SGHRS and YFSETQ. The CDR3 region is CASSLGDRAASPLHF. The CDR3 DNA sequence: TGCGCCAGCAGCTTGGGGGACAGAGCGGCTTCACCCCTCCACTTT. The variable domain in full, with the rest retrieved from reference TRBV5-1 and TRBJ1-6, is KAGVTQTPRYLIKTRGQQVTLSCSPISGHRSVSWYQQTPGQGLQFLFEYFSETQRNKGNFPGRFSGRQFSNSRSEMNVSTLELGDSALYLCASSLGDRAASPLHFGNGTRLTVT.

V and J are TRBV18 and TRBJ2-1; 9 nucleotides align to TRBD2. The V and J ends lost 2 bases and 5 bases, in that order; junction bases with no gene match: 4. Germline values: CDR1 KGHSH, CDR2 LQKENI. This CDR3 is built from 15 residues. This CDR3 is CASSPNGLANNEQFF. The CDR3, as DNA: TGTGCCAGCTCACCAAATGGACTAGCGAACAATGAGCAGTTCTTC.

The chain combines TRBV12-5 with TRBJ1-1, with 7 bases matching TRBD1. The CDR3 is 13 amino acids. V was clipped by 0 bases and J by 11 bases; unmatched bases: 6. The germline CDR1 and CDR2 sequences are LGHNT and FRNRAP. The CDR3 bases are TGTGCTAGTGGTTTGGTACGGGGACAGCTGGCTTTCTTT. It specifies CASGLVRGQLAFF. Variable domain in full (rest from reference TRBV12-5 and TRBJ1-1): DARVTQTPRHKVTEMGQEVTMRCQPILGHNTVFWYRQTMMQGLELLAYFRNRAPLDDSGMPKDRFSAEMPDATLATLKIQPSEPRDSAVYFCASGLVRGQLAFFGQGTRLTVV.

The chain is built from TRBV7-3 and TRBJ2-1, with 8 bases aligning to TRBD2. Trimming cost V 3 bases and J 8 bases; bases outside gene matches: 3. Germline V CDR1 and CDR2: SGHTA, FQGTGA. The length of the CDR3 is 13 residues. Here the CDR3 reads CASSFGRVDEQFF. CDR3 in DNA: TGTGCCAGCAGCTTCGGGAGGGTCGATGAGCAGTTCTTC.

J is TRBJ1-2 and V is TRBV6-4, with D unresolved. The V end lost 9 bases, the J end lost 3 bases, and 5 bases lay between the germline ends. Germline V lookup: CDR1 MRHNA, CDR2 SNTAGT. The CDR3 is 10 amino acids. The CDR3 protein is CARNYYGYTF. The DNA of the CDR3 is TGTGCCAGAAACTACTATGGCTACACCTTC.

The CDR3 sequence: CATLAGGPYNEQFF. CDR3 sequence (DNA): TGTGCCACCTTAGCGGGAGGGCCCTACAATGAGCAGTTCTTC. The gene calls are TRBV6-6 and TRBJ2-1, with 11 bases lining up with TRBD2. There are 14 residues in the CDR3. The germline V gene has CDR1 MNHNY and CDR2 SVGAGI (reference sequence). With V trimmed by 10 bases and J by 2 bases, 4 bases remained unmatched.

This clone was observed once. The chain links TRBV7-9 to TRBJ2-5, with TRBD1 matching 11 bases. Trimming cost V 4 bases and J 2 bases; bases outside gene matches: 12. The CDR3 consists of 18 residues. CDR1 is SEHNR, CDR2 FQNEAQ, per germline (reference sequence). The CDR3 reads CASSSRTGGAGTQETQYF. The DNA of the CDR3 is TGTGCCAGCAGCTCCAGGACAGGGGGCGCCGGTACGCAAGAGACCCAGTACTTC.